A single sample gave rise to the 21 T cell receptor beta chains below, sequenced in a study of tumor and adjacent non-tumor tissue in lung cancer. Three rounds of nested PCR, following a modified ARM-PCR protocol, produced the TCRbeta library. TCRdb recomputed calls from the multiplex PCR reads with MiXCR, one row per CDR3 protein. The table has about 200,000 distinct CDR3 sequences, 70% to 75% seen once. The template was RNA from unsorted bulk tissue. Specimen: lung tumor tissue. Receptor source: a man in his sixties with non-small cell lung cancer.

The chain combines TRBV12-3 or TRBV12-4 with TRBJ2-1; no clear D gene. V was cut by 1 base and J by 3 bases, with 10 bases left in between. The CDR3 spans 15 residues. Written as DNA, the CDR3 is TGTGCCAGCAGTTTAGGTGCTAGTATCTACAATGAGCAGTTCTTC. It is translated as CASSLGASIYNEQFF.

As regards this clonotype: A much larger clonotype is one base distant, so this may be a read error. The chain combines TRBV12-3 or TRBV12-4 with TRBJ2-1; TRBD1 matches at 8 bases. This CDR3 is 17 amino acids long. For the CDR3, the DNA is TGTGCCAGCAGTTTCTCCGGACAGGGATACTCCTACAGTGAGCAGTTCTTC. Its protein product is CASSFSGQGYSYSEQFF.

As concerns this clonotype: Lacking the conserved final phenylalanine or tryptophan, this CDR3 likely reflects a read error. V and J are TRBV5-1 and TRBJ2-7; D is possibly TRBD1 (6 bases). This CDR3 contains 15 residues. V was clipped by 0 bases and J by 0 bases, with 10 bases between them. Germline CDR1 SGHRS, CDR2 YFSETQ. The DNA of the CDR3 is TGCGCCAGCAGCTTGGGAGCAGGGGTCTCCTACGAGCAGTACTTA. It codes for CASSLGAGVSYEQYL.

This clonotype was recorded at least ten times. The chain combines TRBV20-1 with TRBJ2-3; D ambiguous. The germline V and J ends were trimmed by 5 bases and 3 bases, with 18 bases remaining between them. The length of the CDR3 is 15 residues. Germline V gene lookup returns CDR1 DFQATT and CDR2 SNEGSKA (reference sequence). The CDR3: CSADVGGFQTDTQYF. The CDR3, as DNA: TGCAGTGCTGACGTCGGTGGGTTCCAGACAGATACGCAGTATTTT.

At least ten counts were recorded for this clonotype. The chain carries TRBV29-1 and TRBJ2-3, with D maybe TRBD2 (5 bases). The CDR3 runs to 12 residues. The V and J ends lost 6 bases and 0 bases respectively, with 7 bases between them. Germline V gives CDR1 SQVTM, CDR2 ANQGSEA. The CDR3 DNA follows: TGCAGCGTAGCGGCTAGCACAGATACGCAGTATTTT. Encoded protein: CSVAASTDTQYF.

As concerns this clonotype: Mismatch with germline at one junction end may stem from a read error. The chain recombines TRBV4-2 with TRBJ2-6; 8 positions match TRBD2. CDR3 length: 17 residues. Germline V lookup: CDR1 LGHNA, CDR2 YNFKEQ. CDR3 sequence (DNA): TGTGCCAGCAGCCCCCTAGCGGGCTTCTCTGGGGCCAACGCCCTGACTTTC. Protein product: CASSPLAGFSGANALTF.

Turning to this clonotype: At one end, the junction sequence differs from germline, possibly due to a read error. The chain combines TRBV11-3 with TRBJ2-1, with D unresolved. Germline loops: CDR1 SGHNT, CDR2 YENEEA. The CDR3 runs to 15 residues. CDR3 sequence (DNA): TGTGCCAGCAGCCCCCGTATTTTCGGGTACAATGAACAGTCCTTC. Residues: CASSPRIFGYNEQSF. The variable domain in full, with the rest retrieved from reference TRBV11-3 and TRBJ2-1, is EAGVVQSPRYKIIEKKQPVAFWCNPISGHNTLYWYLQNLGQGPELLIRYENEEAVDDSQLPKDRFSAERLKGVDSTLKIQPAELGDSAVYLCASSPRIFGYNEQSFGPGTRLTVL.

This clonotype was detected ten times or more. The V and J genes are TRBV29-1 and TRBJ2-6; D is undetermined. Germline loops: CDR1 SQVTM, CDR2 ANQGSEA. Trimming took 3 bases from V and 0 from J, leaving 3 bases between them. The CDR3 sequence is 13 residues long. CDR3 nucleotide sequence: TGCAGCGTTGACTCCTCTGGGGCCAACGTCCTGACTTTC. It encodes CSVDSSGANVLTF.

The chain links TRBV12-3 or TRBV12-4 to TRBJ2-5; TRBD2 matches at 13 bases. The CDR3 runs 16 residues. V lost 10 bases, J lost 2 bases, and 10 bases stayed unmatched. The CDR3 nucleotides are TGTGCCACCAGCCGGACTAGCGGGGGACCTCAAGAGACCCAGTACTTC. Its protein product is CATSRTSGGPQETQYF.

A remark on this clonotype: A much larger clone differs by one base, so this may be a read error. The rearrangement uses TRBV29-1 and TRBJ1-1; D remains unclear. The CDR3 extends over 13 amino acids. CDR1 and CDR2 from the germline V gene are SQVTM and ANQGSEA. As DNA, the CDR3 is TGCAACGTTGAGTCACAGATGAACACTGAAGCTTTCTTT. Residues: CNVESQMNTEAFF.

The genes are TRBV4-3 and TRBJ2-7; 8 nucleotides agree with TRBD1. The V gene's germline CDR1 is LGHNA and CDR2 YSLEER. This CDR3 has 16 residues. V lost 11 bases and J lost 3; bases outside the gene matches: 18. CDR3 amino acids: CAGGQSPGTGGYEQYF. The DNA for the CDR3 is TGCGCCGGCGGCCAGAGCCCCGGAACAGGGGGCTACGAGCAGTACTTC.

A remark on this clonotype: Because the CDR3 is missing its conserved closing phenylalanine or tryptophan, this is likely a read error. The V call is TRBV6-2 or TRBV6-3, the J call TRBJ1-1; D is perhaps TRBD1 (6 bases). The CDR3 is 14 amino acids. The V gene's germline CDR1 is MNHEY and CDR2 SVGEGT. V was shortened by 6 bases and J by 4 bases, with 15 bases between the two germline ends. The CDR3 DNA sequence: TGTGCCAGCAGAAGGATAGGGGGTCCCACTGAAGCTTTCATT. Translation: CASRRIGGPTEAFI.

V gene TRBV20-1 combines with J gene TRBJ2-7, with D perhaps matching TRBD2 (5 bases). CDR1 and CDR2 from the germline V gene are DFQATT and SNEGSKA (reference sequence). CDR3 length: 14 residues. Trimming removed 6 bases at V and 0 bases at J, with 15 bases between. This CDR3 is CSADMTGNSYEQYF. For the CDR3, the DNA is TGCAGTGCCGACATGACGGGGAACTCCTACGAGCAGTACTTC.

The CDR3: CSARDEASVGNNEQFF. CDR3 coding DNA: TGCAGTGCTAGAGATGAGGCTAGCGTGGGGAACAATGAGCAGTTCTTC. The chain links TRBV20-1 to TRBJ2-1; perhaps TRBD2 as D (6 bases). Germline V gene lookup returns CDR1 DFQATT and CDR2 SNEGSKA (reference sequence). V was shortened by 0 bases and J by 5 bases, with 17 bases between the two germline ends. This CDR3 is 16 amino acids long.

In its sample, this clonotype was seen a few times. The chain links TRBV4-2 to TRBJ2-3, with 7 positions matching TRBD2. The CDR3 extends over 17 amino acids. V lost 0 bases to trimming and J lost 1 base; unmatched junction nucleotides: 7. Germline V CDR1 and CDR2: LGHNA, YNFKEQ. The DNA for the CDR3 is TGTGCCAGCAGCCAAGATTCTGGCGGGAGCGGCACAGATACGCAGTATTTT. Translated, it gives CASSQDSGGSGTDTQYF.

With regard to this clonotype: Just one base apart from a much larger clone, this may be a read error. This chain connects TRBV12-3 or TRBV12-4 to TRBJ1-1; D is undetermined. The CDR3 runs 12 residues. The CDR3 DNA reads TGTGCCAGCAGGGGCAGTAACATTGAAGCTTTCTTT. Protein sequence: CASRGSNIEAFF.

This clonotype was observed once. A much larger clone differs by one base, so this may be a read error. The chain combines TRBV20-1 with TRBJ2-1, with D hard to call. Germline CDR1 DFQATT, CDR2 SNEGSKA (reference sequence). This CDR3 region has 10 residues. Here the CDR3 DNA reads TGCAGCGCAAAGCAGGATGAGCAGTTCTTC. Its translation is CSAKQDEQFF.

Concerning this clonotype itself: The final CDR3 position lacks the conserved phenylalanine or tryptophan, pointing to a likely read error. V usage is TRBV5-1 and J usage is TRBJ2-5; no reliable D call. This CDR3 spans 11 amino acids. The germline V and J ends were trimmed by 4 bases and 8 bases, with 9 bases remaining between them. CDR1 SGHRS and CDR2 YFSETQ come from the germline V gene. The CDR3 sequence is CASSEHYTQYY. CDR3 coding DNA: TGCGCCAGCAGCGAGCACTACACCCAGTACTAC.

Comment on this clonotype: The missing conserved phenylalanine or tryptophan at the end of this CDR3 makes a read error likely. This chain joins TRBV20-1 and TRBJ2-5; 8 bases fit TRBD2. Germline values: CDR1 DFQATT, CDR2 SNEGSKA (reference sequence). The CDR3 extends over 14 amino acids. CDR3 amino acids: CSVQLAGLQEIQYI. The CDR3 bases are TGCAGTGTACAGCTAGCGGGCCTTCAAGAGATCCAGTACATC.

Details on this clonotype: A read error may produce the germline difference seen at one junction end. This chain joins TRBV20-1 and TRBJ2-7, with no clear D. Germline CDR1 DFQATT, CDR2 SNEGSKA (reference sequence). This CDR3 region has 13 residues. This CDR3 reads CSAREASTPEQYF. CDR3 DNA: TGCAGTGCTAGAGAGGCCAGCACCCCCGAGCAGTATTTC.

A note on this clonotype: At one end, the junction sequence differs from germline, possibly due to a read error. V and J are TRBV20-1 and TRBJ1-2; D is ambiguous. This CDR3 is built from 13 residues. The germline gives CDR1 DFQATT, CDR2 SNEGSKA (reference sequence). The CDR3 here is CTALIRGYYGYTF. The CDR3 DNA reads TGCACTGCTCTCATCCGGGGATACTATGGCTACACCTTC.